These 10 T cell receptor beta chains were all obtained from the same sample, sequenced in a study of blood T cell repertoires in COVID-19. Profiling relied on immunoSEQ multiplex PCR, and the TCRdb table lists in-frame clones only, not all of them. In the table there are over 150,000 clones, roughly 80% of which are singletons. Source material: PBMCs or T cells enriched from blood (not recorded which). The receptors stem from a woman aged 55-69 years who had recovered from COVID-19.

This clone was seen more than once but under ten times. The V gene is TRBV28, the J gene TRBJ1-2; maybe TRBD1 (6 bases). The CDR3 totals 12 residues. The V gene lost 2 bases and the J gene lost 5 bases, with 6 bases spanning the gap. Looked up from germline, CDR1 is MDHEN and CDR2 is SYDVKM. The CDR3 DNA reads TGTGCCAGCAGTTTAAGGGGGTATGGCTACACCTTC. Translating gives CASSLRGYGYTF.

The rearrangement uses TRBV11-2 and TRBJ2-3; 8 nucleotides match TRBD2. Germline V gene sequence: CDR1 SGHAT, CDR2 FQNNGV. This CDR3 is built from 13 residues. Losses at the gene ends were 1 base for V and 6 bases for J; bases not matched to a gene: 0. As DNA, the CDR3 is TGTGCCAGCAGCTTAGGACTAGCGGATACGCAGTATTTT. It is translated as CASSLGLADTQYF.

This chain connects TRBV30 to TRBJ1-4; the match to TRBD1 covers 8 bases. J lost 4 bases, V lost 8 bases, and 12 bases had no gene match. The CDR3 sequence is 15 residues long. Germline assignment: CDR1 GTSNPN and CDR2 SVGIG (reference sequence). The CDR3 loop is CAGNRRQGLNEKLFF. The DNA for the CDR3 is TGTGCCGGGAACCGCCGACAGGGGCTTAATGAAAAACTGTTTTTT.

This sequence joins TRBV7-2 and TRBJ1-3, with D unresolved. The CDR3 loop spans 11 amino acids. The germline CDR1 and CDR2 sequences are SGHTA and FQGNSA. Deletions cut 5 bases from V and 8 bases from J, with 7 bases between. The CDR3 here is CASSPLDTIYF. CDR3 coding DNA: TGTGCCAGCAGCCCCTTAGACACCATATATTTT.

The rearrangement uses TRBV7-8 and TRBJ2-3; TRBD1 matches 9 bases. This CDR3 has 14 residues. Germline V gene lookup returns CDR1 SGHVS and CDR2 FQNEAQ. V lost 5 bases and J lost 6; bases outside the gene matches: 6. Here the CDR3 reads CASSPRDRVDTQYF. The CDR3 coding sequence is TGTGCCAGCAGCCCCCGGGACAGGGTTGATACGCAGTATTTT.

J is TRBJ2-2 and V is TRBV9, with TRBD1 identical over 10 bases. Germline V lookup: CDR1 SGDLS, CDR2 YYNGEE. There are 15 residues in the CDR3. The trim removed 4 bases at V and 8 bases at J, leaving 8 bases unmatched. CDR3 sequence reads: CASSPRTGGSGELFF. The CDR3 DNA is TGTGCCAGCAGCCCGAGGACAGGGGGATCGGGGGAGCTGTTTTTT. The whole variable domain, filled in from reference TRBV9 and TRBJ2-2, reads DSGVTQTPKHLITATGQRVTLRCSPRSGDLSVYWYQQSLDQGLQFLIQYYNGEERAKGNILERFSAQQFPDLHSELNLSSLELGDSALYFCASSPRTGGSGELFFGEGSRLTVL.

This sequence joins TRBV24-1 and TRBJ1-2; D may be TRBD1 (5 bases). Germline CDR1 and CDR2: KGHDR and SFDVKD. V lost 4 bases, J lost 7 bases, and 9 bases lay in between. The CDR3 spans 12 residues. Written as DNA, the CDR3 is TGTGCCACCAGTGACGGGGGGGTTGGCTACACCTTC. Amino acids: CATSDGGVGYTF.

V usage is TRBV6-1 and J usage is TRBJ2-3; D is possibly TRBD2 (5 bases). The germline CDR1 and CDR2 sequences are MNHNS and SASEGT. Trimming cost V 2 bases and J 0 bases, with 12 bases left between them. The CDR3 covers 16 residues. This chain's CDR3 is CASSEPLAASTDTQYF. CDR3 sequence (DNA): TGTGCCAGCAGTGAACCCCTAGCAGCAAGCACAGATACGCAGTATTTT.

The chain carries TRBV6-2 or TRBV6-3 and TRBJ2-1; a possible D gene is TRBD1 (6 bases). V lost 4 bases, J lost 5 bases, and 9 bases lay in between. Germline V gene lookup returns CDR1 MNHEY and CDR2 SVGEGT. The CDR3 spans 13 residues. Here the CDR3 DNA reads TGTGCCAGCAGTTCCAGGGACAACAATGAGCAGTTCTTC. As protein: CASSSRDNNEQFF.

The rearrangement links TRBV24-1 to TRBJ2-1; the D gene is possibly TRBD1 (6 bases). Germline V gene sequence: CDR1 KGHDR, CDR2 SFDVKD. With 3 bases removed from V and 7 bases from J, the gap between germline ends came to 18 bases. The CDR3 has 16 residues. In nucleotides, the CDR3 is TGTGCCACCAGTGATCGAACAACCGGGACAAGGAATGAGCAGTTCTTC. Translation: CATSDRTTGTRNEQFF.